A single sample is the source of the 2 T cell receptor beta chains below, sequenced in a study of identifying expanded T cells in peripheral blood. Sequenced by immunoSEQ multiplex PCR; TCRdb stores in-frame clones only, minus some. The sample lists 95,000 to 150,000 clones, approximately 80% occurring once. Sequencing input: blood. The receptor set was obtained from a person aged 18-69 years in good health.

This clone has more than one count but fewer than ten. The gene calls are TRBV7-2 and TRBJ1-6; D gene uncertain. This CDR3 region has 14 residues. V was pared by 1 base and J by 6 bases, with 7 bases between. Germline CDR1 SGHTA, CDR2 FQGNSA. Here the CDR3 reads CASSLESFNSPLHF. The CDR3 region has the DNA TGTGCCAGCAGCTTAGAGAGTTTTAATTCACCCCTCCACTTT. The variable domain in full, completed from reference TRBV7-2 and TRBJ1-6, reads GAGVSQSPSNKVTEKGKDVELRCDPISGHTALYWYRQSLGQGLEFLIYFQGNSAPDKSGLPSDRFSAERTGGSVSTLTIQRTQQEDSAVYLCASSLESFNSPLHFGNGTRLTVT.

V usage is TRBV23-1 and J usage is TRBJ2-3, with D unresolved. TRBV23-1 is an ORF, with its function uncertain. Deletions cut 10 bases from V and 10 bases from J, with 6 bases between. The length of the CDR3 is 8 residues. The CDR3 nucleotides are TGCGCCAAGGCGGCGCAGTATTTT. Translating it yields CAKAAQYF.